The 25 T cell receptor beta chains reported below all come from one sample, sequenced in a study of cytomegalovirus exposure and HLA in healthy donors. 13 Jbeta primers and 60 Vbeta primers were used for the PCR. The protocol was immunoSEQ multiplex PCR, while the TCRdb copy is restricted to in-frame clones and leaves out a portion. The sample includes 200,000 to 250,000 clones, 70% to 80% seen only once; the top ten take roughly 2.5%. Specimen: PBMCs. These receptors all stem from a woman aged 55 to 70 in good health and CMV-seropositive.

The chain joins TRBV9 to TRBJ1-3; no clear D gene. Trimming left V 3 bases short and J 0 bases short, with 16 bases between. Per germline, CDR1 SGDLS and CDR2 YYNGEE. This CDR3 has 17 residues. DNA of the CDR3: TGTGCCAGCAGCGAGGCCCCCCCGGGAAACTCTGGAAACACCATATATTTT. This encodes CASSEAPPGNSGNTIYF.

The rearrangement links TRBV5-1 to TRBJ1-2; D call uncertain. The V and J ends lost 0 bases and 1 base respectively, with 13 bases between them. The CDR3 length is 16 residues. In germline, CDR1 is SGHRS, CDR2 YFSETQ. The DNA of the CDR3 is TGCGCCAGCAGCTTGGCCAGTCGTTCTTATAACTATGGCTACACCTTC. It codes for CASSLASRSYNYGYTF. The whole variable domain, filled in from reference TRBV5-1 and TRBJ1-2, reads KAGVTQTPRYLIKTRGQQVTLSCSPISGHRSVSWYQQTPGQGLQFLFEYFSETQRNKGNFPGRFSGRQFSNSRSEMNVSTLELGDSALYLCASSLASRSYNYGYTFGSGTRLTVV.

This chain uses TRBV6-1 with TRBJ2-7, with 11 bases lining up with TRBD2. Trimming cost V 2 bases and J 3 bases; bases outside gene matches: 9. This CDR3 comprises 17 residues. Germline assignment: CDR1 MNHNS and CDR2 SASEGT. The CDR3, as DNA: TGTGCCAGCAGTGAACGGGGGACTAGCGGAGGGATCTACGAGCAGTACTTC. Protein sequence: CASSERGTSGGIYEQYF.

The CDR3 sequence is CATTTGGTQHF. CDR3 DNA sequence: TGTGCCACCACCACCGGGGGGACCCAGCATTTT. The chain carries TRBV2 and TRBJ1-5, with D tentatively TRBD1 (5 bases). The length of the CDR3 is 11 residues. From germline, CDR1 is SNHLY and CDR2 FYNNEI. V lost 10 bases and J lost 11, with 15 bases in between.

This chain joins TRBV6-5 and TRBJ1-2; weak D call: TRBD1 (5 bases). The germline V gene has CDR1 MNHEY and CDR2 SVGAGI. V gave up 5 bases and J gave up 7 bases, with 14 bases separating them. CDR3 length: 13 amino acids. CDR3 in DNA: TGTGCCAGCAGTCATCAGGGTGTCCGTGGCTACACCTTC. Its protein product is CASSHQGVRGYTF.

This clone was seen more than once but under ten times. V usage is TRBV5-1 and J usage is TRBJ2-7; TRBD2 agrees at 13 bases. V lost 5 bases, J lost 1 base, and 12 bases stayed unmatched. From germline, CDR1 is SGHRS and CDR2 YFSETQ. CDR3 size: 18 residues. The chain's CDR3 is CASSRGLAGVGGSYEQYF. CDR3 in DNA: TGCGCCAGCAGTCGCGGACTAGCGGGAGTTGGGGGATCCTACGAGCAGTACTTC.

This clone was recorded only once. The chain has TRBV19 and TRBJ1-2; unclear D gene. CDR3 length: 14 residues. Germline V gene sequence: CDR1 LNHDA, CDR2 SQIVND (reference sequence). Between the trimmed V and J ends, which lost 5 bases and 4 bases, there was a span of 14 bases. CDR3 sequence (DNA): TGTGCCAGTAGTTTCAGTCAGCGAAGCTATGGCTACACCTTC. Protein product: CASSFSQRSYGYTF.

The CDR3 DNA sequence: TGTGCCAGTAGTATGACAGCAGACTATGGCTACACCTTC. Protein product: CASSMTADYGYTF. This rearrangement joins TRBV19 to TRBJ1-2, with D possibly TRBD1 on 5 matching bases. Germline values: CDR1 LNHDA, CDR2 SQIVND (reference sequence). The CDR3 is 13 amino acids. V lost 3 bases and J lost 3, with 8 bases in between.

This chain connects TRBV9 to TRBJ2-6; 8 bases align to TRBD1. The trim removed 4 bases at V and 0 bases at J, leaving 3 bases unmatched. The CDR3 runs to 16 residues. Germline V gene data show CDR1 as SGDLS and CDR2 as YYNGEE. Here the CDR3 reads CASSSQGASGANVLTF. CDR3 nucleotides: TGTGCCAGCAGCTCTCAGGGGGCCTCTGGGGCCAACGTCCTGACTTTC. The whole variable domain, filled in from reference TRBV9 and TRBJ2-6, reads DSGVTQTPKHLITATGQRVTLRCSPRSGDLSVYWYQQSLDQGLQFLIQYYNGEERAKGNILERFSAQQFPDLHSELNLSSLELGDSALYFCASSSQGASGANVLTFGAGSRLTVL.

The chain's CDR3 is CASSDPRGTDTQYF. The CDR3 nucleotides read TGTGCCAGCAGTGACCCTCGGGGCACAGATACGCAGTATTTT. This rearrangement joins TRBV25-1 to TRBJ2-3, with D unresolved. This CDR3 region has 14 residues. V dropped 3 bases and J dropped 1 base, with 8 bases sitting between them. Per the germline V gene, CDR1 is MGHDK and CDR2 is SYGVNS.

The chain is built from TRBV4-2 and TRBJ2-1; TRBD2 agrees at 14 bases. Per germline, CDR1 LGHNA and CDR2 YNFKEQ. There are 16 residues in the CDR3. Trimming took 1 base from V and 7 from J; bases not matched to a gene: 3. Here the CDR3 DNA reads TGTGCCAGCAGCCAAGTAGGGACTAGCGGGAGAAATGAGCAGTTCTTC. The encoded protein is CASSQVGTSGRNEQFF.

Notes on this clone: The sample contains more than one DNA sequence encoding this CDR3. The chain has TRBV5-1 and TRBJ1-1; tentatively, D is TRBD1 (5 bases). In germline, CDR1 is SGHRS, CDR2 YFSETQ. This CDR3 has 14 residues. V shed 1 base and J shed 1 base, with 8 bases lying between them. CDR3 amino acids: CASSLQGPNTEAFF. The CDR3 nucleotides read TGCGCCAGCAGCTTGCAGGGTCCGAACACTGAAGCTTTCTTT.

This clone was found once. Other nucleotide sequences from this sample produce the same CDR3. This chain joins TRBV28 and TRBJ1-2, with 7 bases identical to TRBD1. Germline CDR1 reads MDHEN; CDR2 reads SYDVKM. The V gene end was trimmed by 3 bases and the J gene end by 4 bases; junction bases not matched to a gene: 5. The CDR3 contains 14 residues. The CDR3 region is CASSFLQGSYGYTF. CDR3 nucleotide sequence: TGTGCCAGCAGTTTTTTACAGGGGAGCTATGGCTACACCTTC.

The rearrangement joins TRBV6-5 to TRBJ1-6; possibly TRBD1 for D (5 bases). The CDR3 runs 16 residues. Trimming cost V 2 bases and J 7 bases, with 15 bases left between them. Germline V gene lookup returns CDR1 MNHEY and CDR2 SVGAGI. The CDR3 protein is CASSYTQGSRNSPLHF. In DNA form, the CDR3 reads TGTGCCAGCAGTTACACTCAGGGTTCGAGGAATTCACCCCTCCACTTT.

Only a few counts were recorded for this clone. This chain joins TRBV20-1 and TRBJ1-2, with D possibly TRBD1 on 5 matching bases. Per the germline V gene, CDR1 is DFQATT and CDR2 is SNEGSKA (reference sequence). Trimming pared 5 bases from V and 4 bases from J, leaving 8 bases between. This CDR3 spans 11 amino acids. CDR3 bases: TGCAGTGCTTTGACAGCCTATGGCTACACCTTC. Its protein is CSALTAYGYTF.

This clone has a handful of counts. The rearrangement uses TRBV19 and TRBJ1-6; possible D gene TRBD1, 5 bases. The length of the CDR3 is 16 residues. The V gene lost 5 bases and the J gene lost 7 bases, with 18 bases spanning the gap. From germline, CDR1 is LNHDA and CDR2 SQIVND (reference sequence). CDR3 sequence (DNA): TGTGCCAGTAGTTCCACGCGACAGTCCGTGAATTCACCCCTCCACTTT. This sequence encodes CASSSTRQSVNSPLHF. Variable domain in full (rest from reference TRBV19 and TRBJ1-6): DGGITQSPKYLFRKEGQNVTLSCEQNLNHDAMYWYRQDPGQGLRLIYYSQIVNDFQKGDIAEGYSVSREKKESFPLTVTSAQKNPTAFYLCASSSTRQSVNSPLHFGNGTRLTVT.

The chain has TRBV6-5 and TRBJ1-6; D may be TRBD1 (6 bases). CDR3 length: 14 amino acids. The V and J ends lost 4 bases and 6 bases respectively, with 10 bases between them. Germline V gives CDR1 MNHEY, CDR2 SVGAGI. Here the CDR3 reads CASSWGRGNSPLHF. The CDR3 DNA is TGTGCCAGCAGTTGGGGCAGGGGTAATTCACCCCTCCACTTT.

V is TRBV4-2 and J is TRBJ2-7; 9 nucleotides line up with TRBD1. Germline trimming cut 2 bases from V and 3 bases from J; bases unmatched to any gene: 2. The CDR3 loop spans 14 amino acids. The germline V gene has CDR1 LGHNA and CDR2 YNFKEQ. The CDR3: CASSQRGQGYEQYF. DNA for the CDR3: TGTGCCAGCAGCCAAAGGGGACAGGGCTACGAGCAGTACTTC.

This clone was seen a single time. The V gene is TRBV6-6, the J gene TRBJ2-1, with D possibly being TRBD1 (5 bases). Per the germline V gene, CDR1 is MNHNY and CDR2 is SVGAGI (reference sequence). Trimming removed 1 base at V and 6 bases at J, with 7 bases between. The CDR3 has 13 residues. The CDR3 nucleotides read TGTGCCAGCAGTTACTTTACAGGCAATGAGCAGTTCTTC. Its translation: CASSYFTGNEQFF.

The chain carries TRBV7-9 and TRBJ1-3; no definite D call. V was shortened by 5 bases and J by 0 bases, with 11 bases between the two germline ends. The germline V gene encodes CDR1 SEHNR and CDR2 FQNEAQ (reference sequence). CDR3 length equals 15 residues. CDR3: CASSPPGASGNTIYF. The CDR3 coding sequence is TGTGCCAGCAGCCCGCCGGGAGCCTCTGGAAACACCATATATTTT.

This chain joins TRBV5-1 and TRBJ1-5; D call uncertain. Germline V CDR1 and CDR2: SGHRS, YFSETQ. This CDR3 spans 15 amino acids. Trimming took 4 bases from V and 7 from J, leaving 18 bases between them. DNA of the CDR3: TGCGCCAGCAGCCTCCTCGGAGGGAGGGAACAGCCCCAGCATTTT. Translation: CASSLLGGREQPQHF.

The genes are TRBV10-2 and TRBJ1-1; D gene unclear. Trimming stripped 2 bases from V and 2 bases from J, with 9 bases between. The CDR3 spans 14 residues. CDR1 and CDR2 (germline): WSHSY, SAAADI. CDR3 in amino acids: CASSERGGNTEAFF. The CDR3 DNA reads TGCGCCAGCAGTGAGCGGGGTGGAAACACTGAAGCTTTCTTT.

This sequence joins TRBV5-6 and TRBJ1-1; D remains ambiguous. With 2 bases removed from V and 6 bases from J, the gap between germline ends came to 17 bases. This CDR3 is built from 15 residues. Germline loops: CDR1 SGHDT, CDR2 YYEEEE. The CDR3 nucleotides read TGTGCCAGCAGCTTTATCCCGGAGGAGAGCTCTGAAGCTTTCTTT. The encoded protein is CASSFIPEESSEAFF.

The gene calls are TRBV7-2 and TRBJ2-3; no firm D call. This CDR3 is built from 12 residues. The germline V gene encodes CDR1 SGHTA and CDR2 FQGNSA. Trimming pared 3 bases from V and 8 bases from J, leaving 9 bases between. CDR3 nucleotide sequence: TGTGCCAGCAGCTTCCGTTCGGGTACGCAGTATTTT. Amino acids: CASSFRSGTQYF.

CDR3 nucleotides: TGTGCCAGCAGCTTACGGGGGGGGAGCTCCTACAATGAGCAGTTCTTC. It translates to CASSLRGGSSYNEQFF. The J gene is TRBJ2-1, the V gene TRBV11-2; 8 nucleotides align to TRBD2. There are 16 residues in the CDR3. In germline, CDR1 is SGHAT, CDR2 FQNNGV. Unmatched junction bases numbered 3, after V lost 2 bases and J lost 0 bases.